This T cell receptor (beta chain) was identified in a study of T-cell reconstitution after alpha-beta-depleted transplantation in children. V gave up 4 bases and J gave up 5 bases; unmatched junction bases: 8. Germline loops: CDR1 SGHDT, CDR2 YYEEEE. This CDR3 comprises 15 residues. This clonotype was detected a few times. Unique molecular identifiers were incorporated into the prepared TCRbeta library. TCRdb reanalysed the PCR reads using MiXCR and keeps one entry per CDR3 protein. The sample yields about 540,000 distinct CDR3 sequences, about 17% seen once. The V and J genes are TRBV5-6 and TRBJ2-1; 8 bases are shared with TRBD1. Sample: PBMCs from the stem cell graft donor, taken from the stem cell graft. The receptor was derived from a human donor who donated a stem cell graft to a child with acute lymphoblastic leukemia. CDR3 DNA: TGTGCCAGCAGCCCCCGCCAGGGGGCCCACAATGAGCAGTTCTTC. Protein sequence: CASSPRQGAHNEQFF.